The 16 T cell receptor beta chains listed next were all sequenced from one sample in a study of CD8 T cells in Susac syndrome. With random hexamers, reverse transcription was performed on about 0.45 to 1 ug of RNA. TCRdb itself ran the immunoSEQ multiplex PCR reads through MiXCR, one entry per CDR3 protein. The table includes about 200,000 distinct CDR3 sequences, about 95% detected once. The source material was CD4+ T cells from PBMCs. The source of these receptors is a human donor with multiple sclerosis.

The chain has TRBV3-1 and TRBJ1-1, with no clear D. Germline lookup yields CDR1 LGHDT and CDR2 YNNKEL (reference sequence). The V end lost 0 bases, the J end lost 1 base, and 12 bases lay between the germline ends. The CDR3 totals 16 residues. CDR3 sequence: CASSQDAIRRNTEAFF. DNA of the CDR3: TGTGCCAGCAGCCAAGATGCCATCAGGAGGAACACTGAAGCTTTCTTT. Full variable domain (rest looked up from reference TRBV3-1 and TRBJ1-1): DTAVSQTPKYLVTQMGNDKSIKCEQNLGHDTMYWYKQDSKKFLKIMFSYNNKELIINETVPNRFSPKSPDKAHLNLHINSLELGDSAVYFCASSQDAIRRNTEAFFGQGTRLTVV.

V is TRBV2 and J is TRBJ1-2; 10 positions match TRBD1. J lost 7 bases, V lost 6 bases, and 2 bases had no gene match. There are 12 residues in the CDR3. Looked up from germline, CDR1 is SNHLY and CDR2 is FYNNEI. In DNA form, the CDR3 reads TGTGCCAGCAGGGGGACAGGGGCTGGCTACACCTTC. Residues: CASRGTGAGYTF. The entire variable domain, with the rest obtained from reference TRBV2 and TRBJ1-2, is as follows: EPEVTQTPSHQVTQMGQEVILRCVPISNHLYFYWYRQILGQKVEFLVSFYNNEISEKSEIFDDQFSVERPDGSNFTLKIRSTKLEDSAMYFCASRGTGAGYTFGSGTRLTVV.

The rearrangement uses TRBV4-1 and TRBJ2-7; TRBD1 matches at 8 bases. The CDR3 runs to 15 residues. Germline-derived CDR1 and CDR2 are MGHRA and YSYEKL. With 4 bases clipped from V and 1 base from J, the junction kept 6 bases outside the gene matches. The chain's CDR3 is CASSPGTGLSYEQYF. CDR3 DNA sequence: TGCGCCAGCAGCCCGGGGACAGGCCTTTCCTACGAGCAGTACTTC.

The CDR3 nucleotides read TGTGCCCTGACCCGGGACAGGGGGCAGGATACGCAGTATTTT. Its protein is CALTRDRGQDTQYF. The V and J genes are TRBV30 and TRBJ2-3, with 12 bases matching TRBD1. The V segment lost 8 bases and the J segment 6 bases; nucleotides outside the gene matches: 9. The CDR3 is made up of 14 amino acids. Germline V gene lookup returns CDR1 GTSNPN and CDR2 SVGIG (reference sequence).

The chain joins TRBV20-1 to TRBJ2-3, with unresolved D. V lost 5 bases and J lost 6, with 12 bases in between. CDR3 length: 12 amino acids. Looked up from germline, CDR1 is DFQATT and CDR2 is SNEGSKA (reference sequence). The CDR3, as DNA: TGCAGTGCTCGTAAGTCTCAGGATACGCAGTATTTT. This sequence encodes CSARKSQDTQYF.

The CDR3 sequence is CAIGYRTSVYQETQYF. CDR3 DNA sequence: TGTGCGATAGGGTATAGGACTAGCGTCTACCAAGAGACCCAGTACTTC. This chain uses TRBV25-1 with TRBJ2-5; 9 nucleotides line up with TRBD2. The CDR3 runs 16 residues. Germline V CDR1 and CDR2: MGHDK, SYGVNS.

The gene calls are TRBV20-1 and TRBJ1-5, with a tentative D call TRBD1 (5 bases). Between the trimmed V and J ends, which lost 5 bases and 5 bases, there was a span of 16 bases. Germline V gene sequence: CDR1 DFQATT, CDR2 SNEGSKA (reference sequence). The CDR3 runs 14 residues. For the CDR3, the DNA is TGCAGTGCTCTCGACCCTGGGGGTCATCAGCCCCAGCATTTT. Translating it yields CSALDPGGHQPQHF.

J is TRBJ2-2 and V is TRBV9; D remains ambiguous. V lost 6 bases and J lost 5, with 14 bases in between. This CDR3 contains 14 residues. From germline, CDR1 is SGDLS and CDR2 YYNGEE. Written as DNA, the CDR3 is TGTGCCAGCACCGTCAGAGAAGGAACCGGGGAGCTGTTTTTT. Translation: CASTVREGTGELFF.

The V gene is TRBV20-1, the J gene TRBJ2-1, with TRBD1 identical over 8 bases. The junction had 6 bases not matched to a gene; V was cut back by 5 bases and J by 3 bases. CDR3 length: 14 amino acids. Germline CDR1 and CDR2: DFQATT and SNEGSKA (reference sequence). CDR3 DNA sequence: TGCAGTGCTCCGGGACAGGAGTTCTACAATGAGCAGTTCTTC. It yields the protein CSAPGQEFYNEQFF.

This chain connects TRBV7-9 to TRBJ2-7; D unresolved. The V gene lost 5 bases and the J gene lost 6 bases, with 11 bases spanning the gap. This CDR3 comprises 12 residues. From germline, CDR1 is SEHNR and CDR2 FQNEAQ (reference sequence). The CDR3 DNA sequence: TGTGCCAGCAGCCCTCTATTGGGCGAGCAGTACTTC. It is translated as CASSPLLGEQYF.

V is TRBV29-1 and J is TRBJ1-1; TRBD1 matches 8 bases. The CDR3 totals 13 residues. Germline CDR1 is SQVTM and CDR2 is ANQGSEA. Losses at the gene ends were 6 bases for V and 1 base for J; bases not matched to a gene: 4. The CDR3 nucleotides read TGCAGCGTCGGACAGGGCTGGAACACTGAAGCTTTCTTT. It is translated as CSVGQGWNTEAFF.

The sample holds one count of this clonotype. The genes are TRBV5-1 and TRBJ2-3; D is undetermined. Between the trimmed V and J ends, which lost 1 base and 2 bases, there was a span of 8 bases. The germline CDR1 and CDR2 sequences are SGHRS and YFSETQ. The length of the CDR3 is 14 residues. This CDR3 is CASSLSWLTDTQYF. The CDR3 DNA is TGCGCCAGCAGCTTGAGCTGGCTCACAGATACGCAGTATTTT.

The chain couples TRBV29-1 to TRBJ1-2, with D perhaps TRBD1 (5 bases). V was cut by 6 bases and J by 3 bases, with 20 bases left in between. Germline V gene data show CDR1 as SQVTM and CDR2 as ANQGSEA. This CDR3 has 15 residues. This CDR3 is CSVTRWGGRDYGYTF. Here the CDR3 DNA reads TGCAGCGTCACCAGATGGGGGGGTAGGGACTATGGCTACACCTTC.

The chain has TRBV18 and TRBJ2-7, with TRBD1 matching 8 bases. Germline CDR1 reads KGHSH; CDR2 reads LQKENI. J was trimmed by 3 bases and V by 7 bases; bases with no gene match: 5. The CDR3 runs to 13 residues. The CDR3 DNA sequence: TGTGCCAGCTTGAAACAGGGGGGCTACGAGCAGTACTTC. Its protein is CASLKQGGYEQYF.

This chain connects TRBV9 to TRBJ2-5; D call uncertain. V lost 7 bases and J 0 bases, leaving 7 bases between the germline ends. The CDR3 extends over 12 amino acids. Per the germline V gene, CDR1 is SGDLS and CDR2 is YYNGEE. The CDR3 is CASGTYQETQYF. In nucleotides, the CDR3 is TGTGCCAGCGGCACGTACCAAGAGACCCAGTACTTC.

The chain recombines TRBV2 with TRBJ2-5; D gene unclear. The length of the CDR3 is 11 residues. V lost 11 bases to trimming and J lost 4 bases, with 11 bases between them. Germline V gives CDR1 SNHLY, CDR2 FYNNEI. In DNA, the CDR3 is TGTGCCGGAAGGACGGGAGAGACCCAGTACTTC. This translates into CAGRTGETQYF.